Below, one T cell receptor (beta chain) is given with its context. This entry belongs to a study of PD-L1 blockade in urothelial cancer. Noted time point: pretreatment peripheral blood. The CDR3 covers 16 residues. Profiling relied on immunoSEQ multiplex PCR, and the TCRdb table lists in-frame clones only, not all of them. The profile shows some 45,000 clones, 88% of them singletons. The origin of this receptor is a donor at least 40 years old with urothelial cancer. Sequences were derived from PBMCs, sampled around atezolizumab (anti-PD-L1) treatment. The V call is TRBV21-1, the J call TRBJ1-2; the listed D gene, TRBD1, was not tested against the DNA. TRBV21-1 constitutes a pseudogene. The CDR3: CASSKGTDRVRYGYTF. CDR3 in DNA: TGTGCCAGCAGCAAAGGAACCGACAGGGTAAGGTATGGCTACACCTTC.